This TCR beta chain was sequenced in a study of T cells in Graves' hyperthyroidism and ophthalmopathy. Study in general: Peripheral blood was collected at initial diagnosis, before any treatment.

Template material for amplifying TCR beta CDR3 regions consisted of RNA transcripts. With the HTBI primer set, the TCR CDR3 went through a first round of RT-PCR. Via MiXCR, TCRdb re-called the multiplex PCR reads, giving one row per CDR3 protein. This sample carries approximately 410,000 distinct CDR3 sequences, roughly 14% of them seen once, and the ten largest clones take roughly an eighth. Exclusion criteria comprised uncontrolled infection, other autoimmune disease, pregnancy or lactation. The V and J ends lost 4 bases and 6 bases, in that order; junction bases with no gene match: 4. This CDR3 has 13 residues. The V gene's germline CDR1 is SGHTA and CDR2 FQGNSA. This clonotype has a count of ten or more. Antigen unknown. Study-level points and caveats: A 13 V-J model separated ophthalmopathy from stable hyperthyroidism. Blood also held most thyroid clonotypes expanded beyond 0.001.

The source is a young man with Graves' ophthalmopathy. Sequenced input: blood. The rearrangement links TRBV7-2 to TRBJ2-7; 9 nucleotides match TRBD2. The CDR3 DNA reads TGTGCCAGCAGCTCGGGACTAGCTCTCGAGCAGTACTTC. Translation: CASSSGLALEQYF.